The present entry profiles one T cell receptor beta chain with its context. These data originate in a study of OX40 agonist ivuxolimab in advanced cancers. Repertoires were generated with immunoSEQ multiplex PCR, while TCRdb's copy carries only in-frame clones and drops some. The data contain approximately 42,000 clones, approximately 78% of them singletons. CDR1 and CDR2 from the germline V gene are PRHDT and FYEKMQ (reference sequence). Trimming left V 1 base short and J 4 bases short, with 7 bases between. The CDR3 extends over 13 amino acids. The TCR was taken from an adult with an advanced solid tumor such as melanoma, head and neck, liver or kidney cancer. The sample here was CD4+ or CD8+ T cells sorted from blood, taken in a trial of the OX40 agonist ivuxolimab. This chain links TRBV13 with TRBJ1-2; D is uncertain. The CDR3 nucleotides read TGTGCCAGCAGCTTAGCGGCGGGCTATGGCTACACCTTC. Translating it yields CASSLAAGYGYTF.